What follows are 16 T cell receptor beta chains derived from one specimen sequenced in a study of blood T cell repertoires in COVID-19. Profiling relied on immunoSEQ multiplex PCR, and the TCRdb table lists in-frame clones only, not all of them. The sample has fewer than 250,000 clones, 85% to 90% seen once. Sequencing input: peripheral blood. Source of these receptors: a human donor in a cohort sampled during active COVID-19.

This chain joins TRBV4-1 and TRBJ1-6, with TRBD1 matching over 7 bases. Per the germline V gene, CDR1 is MGHRA and CDR2 is YSYEKL. This CDR3 is 15 amino acids long. V lost 5 bases and J lost 7; bases outside the gene matches: 8. CDR3 in DNA: TGCGCCAGCAGCTCCAAGGGGGCCCCGAATTCACCCCTCCACTTT. Protein: CASSSKGAPNSPLHF.

This clone came up once. V and J are TRBV7-2 and TRBJ2-3, with TRBD2 matching over 8 bases. The CDR3 consists of 15 residues. Trimming cost V 5 bases and J 10 bases; bases outside gene matches: 14. In germline, CDR1 is SGHTA, CDR2 FQGNSA. CDR3 residues: CASSPGGGGLGAQYF. CDR3 nucleotide sequence: TGTGCCAGCAGCCCTGGTGGCGGGGGGCTCGGGGCGCAGTATTTT.

The CDR3 coding sequence is TGCGCCAGCAGCGAAGCCGGTAGCTCCTACGAGCAGTACTTC. As protein: CASSEAGSSYEQYF. The V and J genes are TRBV4-3 and TRBJ2-7; no definite D call. In germline, CDR1 is LGHNA, CDR2 YSLEER. The CDR3 is 14 residues long. The germline V and J ends were trimmed by 5 bases and 0 bases, with 11 bases remaining between them.

The chain links TRBV6-2 or TRBV6-3 to TRBJ2-2; TRBD1 is a possible D gene (5 bases). The V gene lost 5 bases and the J gene lost 6 bases, with 7 bases spanning the gap. Per germline, CDR1 MNHEY and CDR2 SVGEGT. This CDR3 spans 12 amino acids. The CDR3 region is CASSQGAGELFF. In DNA, the CDR3 is TGTGCCAGCAGTCAGGGTGCCGGGGAGCTGTTTTTT.

In this sample, this clone turned up once. V is TRBV12-3 or TRBV12-4 and J is TRBJ2-1, with D uncertain. CDR3 length: 11 residues. V shed 6 bases and J shed 10 bases, with 10 bases lying between them. Here the CDR3 reads CASSFQMEQFF. The CDR3 DNA sequence: TGTGCCAGCAGCTTTCAGATGGAGCAGTTCTTC.

The genes are TRBV5-6 and TRBJ2-3, with 7 bases identical to TRBD2. The CDR3 contains 18 residues. The germline gives CDR1 SGHDT, CDR2 YYEEEE. The V and J ends lost 4 bases and 3 bases, in that order; junction bases with no gene match: 17. CDR3 DNA sequence: TGTGCCAGCAGCCTGGCCGGTCGACGGACTAGTAGAACAGATACGCAGTATTTT. Amino acid sequence: CASSLAGRRTSRTDTQYF.

The chain joins TRBV7-2 to TRBJ1-1; 8 positions agree with TRBD1. Per the germline V gene, CDR1 is SGHTA and CDR2 is FQGNSA. J gave up 8 bases and V 5 bases, and 7 bases lay outside the gene matches. This CDR3 region has 13 residues. The CDR3 loop reads CASSPGTGREAFF. The DNA for the CDR3 is TGTGCCAGCAGCCCAGGGACAGGACGAGAAGCTTTCTTT.

V gene TRBV28 combines with J gene TRBJ2-1, with TRBD2 matching 7 bases. Unmatched junction bases numbered 6, after V lost 3 bases and J lost 7 bases. CDR1 and CDR2 from the germline V gene are MDHEN and SYDVKM. The length of the CDR3 is 14 residues. The CDR3, as DNA: TGTGCCAGCAGTTTTACCAGCGGGGTTAATGAGCAGTTCTTC. It translates to CASSFTSGVNEQFF.

This clone is a singleton in its sample. The V and J genes are TRBV5-4 and TRBJ1-2; D might be TRBD1 (6 bases). Trimming left V 2 bases short and J 8 bases short, with 10 bases between. The germline CDR1 and CDR2 sequences are SGHNT and YYREEE (reference sequence). The CDR3 loop spans 12 amino acids. DNA of the CDR3: TGTGCCAGCAGCTTCGGACAGTTGGGCTACACCTTC. It encodes CASSFGQLGYTF.

J is TRBJ1-1 and V is TRBV4-1; D ambiguous. Germline V gives CDR1 MGHRA, CDR2 YSYEKL. Trimming removed 2 bases from V and 7 bases from J, with 14 bases in between. The CDR3 length is 14 residues. The DNA for the CDR3 is TGCGCCAGCAGCCAAAACAGTTTTACCTTTGAAGCTTTCTTT. Translated, it gives CASSQNSFTFEAFF.

This clone was seen a handful of times. J is TRBJ1-5 and V is TRBV18; D gene ambiguous. V dropped 4 bases and J dropped 6 bases, with 10 bases sitting between them. From germline, CDR1 is KGHSH and CDR2 LQKENI. There are 13 residues in the CDR3. As DNA, the CDR3 is TGTGCCAGCTCACGAGGGATGAGTCAGCCCCAGCATTTT. The encoded protein is CASSRGMSQPQHF.

The rearrangement uses TRBV9 and TRBJ2-3; TRBD2 aligns across 7 bases. Trimming at V came to 2 bases and at J to 0 bases, leaving 9 bases not matched to a gene. The CDR3 covers 17 residues. Germline lookup yields CDR1 SGDLS and CDR2 YYNGEE. The CDR3 nucleotides read TGTGCCAGCAGCGTTTGGGGTTTGGGGGGGAGCACAGATACGCAGTATTTT. Its translation is CASSVWGLGGSTDTQYF.

This chain joins TRBV28 and TRBJ2-7, with 7 nucleotides matching TRBD2. Germline CDR1 reads MDHEN; CDR2 reads SYDVKM. CDR3 size: 14 residues. Germline trimming cut 2 bases from V and 6 bases from J; bases unmatched to any gene: 7. CDR3 loop: CASSLAGVSLEQYF. As DNA, the CDR3 is TGTGCCAGCAGTTTAGCGGGGGTCTCCCTCGAGCAGTACTTC. The whole variable domain, remainder taken from reference TRBV28 and TRBJ2-7, is DVKVTQSSRYLVKRTGEKVFLECVQDMDHENMFWYRQDPGLGLRLIYFSYDVKMKEKGDIPEGYSVSREKKERFSLILESASTNQTSMYLCASSLAGVSLEQYFGPGTRLTVT.

The chain uses TRBV7-2 and TRBJ1-5; a possible D gene is TRBD1 (5 bases). Germline V CDR1 and CDR2: SGHTA, FQGNSA. CDR3 size: 15 residues. Trimming took off 1 base at V and 2 bases at J, with 9 bases between the two ends. The DNA of the CDR3 is TGTGCCAGCAGCTTAGAAGGGGCTGGCAATCAGCCCCAGCATTTT. Translation gives CASSLEGAGNQPQHF.

The chain is built from TRBV5-1 and TRBJ2-3; 9 bases map to TRBD2. Germline V lookup: CDR1 SGHRS, CDR2 YFSETQ. This CDR3 spans 17 amino acids. After removal of 2 bases from V and 2 bases from J, the junction contained 9 bases not matched to a gene. Here the CDR3 DNA reads TGCGCCAGCAGCTTAGGAGCGAGCGGGGGGATCACAGATACGCAGTATTTT. Translated, it gives CASSLGASGGITDTQYF.

The chain carries TRBV4-1 and TRBJ2-7; TRBD2 might be the D (5 bases). The CDR3 is 14 residues long. Trimming stripped 4 bases from V and 6 bases from J, with 16 bases between. The germline gives CDR1 MGHRA, CDR2 YSYEKL. CDR3 DNA: TGCGCCAGCAGCCCGGCTAGCTGGGGTGGCGAGCAGTACTTC. This sequence encodes CASSPASWGGEQYF.